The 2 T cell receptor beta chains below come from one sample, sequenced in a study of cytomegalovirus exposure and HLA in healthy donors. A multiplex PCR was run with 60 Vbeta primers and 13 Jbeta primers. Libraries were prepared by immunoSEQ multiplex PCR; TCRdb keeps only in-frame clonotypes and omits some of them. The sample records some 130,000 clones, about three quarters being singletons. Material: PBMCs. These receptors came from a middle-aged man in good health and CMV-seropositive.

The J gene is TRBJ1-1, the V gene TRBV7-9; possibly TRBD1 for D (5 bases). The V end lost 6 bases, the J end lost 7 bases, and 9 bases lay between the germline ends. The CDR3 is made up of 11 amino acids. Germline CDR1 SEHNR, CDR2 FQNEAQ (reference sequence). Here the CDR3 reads CASRLTDEAFF. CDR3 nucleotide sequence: TGTGCCAGCAGGTTGACAGATGAAGCTTTCTTT.

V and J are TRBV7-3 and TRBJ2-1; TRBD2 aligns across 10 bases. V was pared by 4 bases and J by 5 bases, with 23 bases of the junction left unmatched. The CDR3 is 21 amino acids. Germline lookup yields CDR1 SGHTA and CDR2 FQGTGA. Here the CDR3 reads CASSSRRVALAGDTQHNEQFF. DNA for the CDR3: TGTGCCAGCAGCTCTCGCAGAGTGGCGCTAGCGGGAGATACCCAACACAATGAGCAGTTCTTC.